The following is a TCR beta chain sequence with its context. Its specificity is not known. The data are from a study of T cell responses to AZD1222 COVID-19 vaccine. Trimming removed 1 base at V and 2 bases at J, with 9 bases between. Germline lookup yields CDR1 MDHEN and CDR2 SYDVKM. The CDR3 totals 14 residues. Profiling relied on immunoSEQ multiplex PCR, and the TCRdb table lists in-frame clones only, not all of them. The sample carries 150,000 to 200,000 clones, roughly 88% recorded once. Samples with a second dose at about 4 or about 12 weeks were pooled together. Study results and caveats: Donors in the cohort were predominantly white British and more often female, and clonal diversity was possibly underestimated. Spike regions recognized by vaccine-associated CD4 TCRs spanned the protein, led by 160-218 and 743-854. Baseline seropositivity occurred in only six AZD1222 recipients.

The clonotype originates from an adult who received the AZD1222 COVID-19 vaccine. Specimen: peripheral blood, collected 28 days after the second AZD1222 dose. The V call is TRBV28, the J call TRBJ2-7; D remains unclear. The CDR3 DNA reads TGTGCCAGCAGTTTATCCCTTCTACCCTACGAGCAGTACTTC. Translated: CASSLSLLPYEQYF.